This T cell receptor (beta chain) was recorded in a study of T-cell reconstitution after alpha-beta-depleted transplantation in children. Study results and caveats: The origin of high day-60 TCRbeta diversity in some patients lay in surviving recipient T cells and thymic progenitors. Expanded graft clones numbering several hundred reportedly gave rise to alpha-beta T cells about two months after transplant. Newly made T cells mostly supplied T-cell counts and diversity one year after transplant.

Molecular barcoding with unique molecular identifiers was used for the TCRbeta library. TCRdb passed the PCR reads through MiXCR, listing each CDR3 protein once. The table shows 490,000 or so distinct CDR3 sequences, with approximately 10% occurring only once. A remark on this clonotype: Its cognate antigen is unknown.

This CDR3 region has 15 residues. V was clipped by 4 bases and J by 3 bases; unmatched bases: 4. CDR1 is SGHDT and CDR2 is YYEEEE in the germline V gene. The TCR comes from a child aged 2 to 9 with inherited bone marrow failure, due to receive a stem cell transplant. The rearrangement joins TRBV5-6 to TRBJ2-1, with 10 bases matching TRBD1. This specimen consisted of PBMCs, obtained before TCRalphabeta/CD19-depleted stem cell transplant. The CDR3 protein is CASSPGTGVYNEQFF. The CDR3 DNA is TGTGCCAGCAGCCCCGGGACAGGGGTCTACAATGAGCAGTTCTTC.